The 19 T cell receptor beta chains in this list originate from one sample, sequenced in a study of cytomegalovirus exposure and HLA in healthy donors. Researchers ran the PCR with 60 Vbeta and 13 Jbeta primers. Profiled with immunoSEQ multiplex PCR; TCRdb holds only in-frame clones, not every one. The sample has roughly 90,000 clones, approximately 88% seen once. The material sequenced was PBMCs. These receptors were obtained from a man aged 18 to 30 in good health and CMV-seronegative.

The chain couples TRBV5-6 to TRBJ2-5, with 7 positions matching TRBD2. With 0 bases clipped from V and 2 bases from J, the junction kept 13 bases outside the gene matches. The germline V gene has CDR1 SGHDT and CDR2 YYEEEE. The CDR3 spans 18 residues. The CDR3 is CASSLGSVGRGGQETQYF. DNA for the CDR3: TGTGCCAGCAGCTTGGGGTCCGTAGGGAGGGGAGGGCAAGAGACCCAGTACTTC.

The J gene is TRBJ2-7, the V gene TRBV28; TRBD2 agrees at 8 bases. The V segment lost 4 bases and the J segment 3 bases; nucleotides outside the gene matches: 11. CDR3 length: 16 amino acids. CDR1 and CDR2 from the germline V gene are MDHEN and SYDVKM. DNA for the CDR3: TGTGCCAGCAGTTCCGGGGGGGCCCAGGATCGCTACGAGCAGTACTTC. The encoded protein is CASSSGGAQDRYEQYF.

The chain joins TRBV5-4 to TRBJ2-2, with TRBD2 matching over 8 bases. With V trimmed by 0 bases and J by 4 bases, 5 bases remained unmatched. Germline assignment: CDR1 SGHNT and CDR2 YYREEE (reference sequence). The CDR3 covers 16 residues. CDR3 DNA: TGTGCCAGCAGCTTGGTCCCGGGAGGGCCCACCGGGGAGCTGTTTTTT. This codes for CASSLVPGGPTGELFF.

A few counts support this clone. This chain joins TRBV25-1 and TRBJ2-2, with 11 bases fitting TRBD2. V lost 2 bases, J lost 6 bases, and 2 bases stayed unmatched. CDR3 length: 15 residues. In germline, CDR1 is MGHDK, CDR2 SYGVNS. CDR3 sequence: CASSEGTSGAGELFF. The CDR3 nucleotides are TGTGCCAGCAGTGAAGGGACTAGCGGAGCCGGGGAGCTGTTTTTT.

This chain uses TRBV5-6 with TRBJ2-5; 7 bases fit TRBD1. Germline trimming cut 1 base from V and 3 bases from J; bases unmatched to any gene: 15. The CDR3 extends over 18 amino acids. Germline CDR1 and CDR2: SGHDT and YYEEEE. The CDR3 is CASSLIGWGQYSKETQYF. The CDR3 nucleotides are TGTGCCAGCAGCTTGATTGGTTGGGGACAGTATTCGAAAGAGACCCAGTACTTC.

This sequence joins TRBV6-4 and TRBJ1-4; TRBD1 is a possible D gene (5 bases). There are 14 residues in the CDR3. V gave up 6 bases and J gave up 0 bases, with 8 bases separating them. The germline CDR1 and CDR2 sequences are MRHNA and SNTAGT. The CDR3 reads CASSPTATNEKLFF. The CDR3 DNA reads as TGTGCCAGCAGCCCGACAGCAACTAATGAAAAACTGTTTTTT.

The CDR3 sequence: CATSRDGMAGFTYEQYF. CDR3 sequence (DNA): TGTGCCACCAGCAGAGACGGAATGGCAGGGTTTACCTACGAGCAGTACTTC. The V and J genes are TRBV15 and TRBJ2-7, with D perhaps matching TRBD1 (5 bases). V dropped 0 bases and J dropped 2 bases, with 17 bases sitting between them. Germline loops: CDR1 LNHNV, CDR2 YYDKDF (reference sequence). The CDR3 runs 17 residues.

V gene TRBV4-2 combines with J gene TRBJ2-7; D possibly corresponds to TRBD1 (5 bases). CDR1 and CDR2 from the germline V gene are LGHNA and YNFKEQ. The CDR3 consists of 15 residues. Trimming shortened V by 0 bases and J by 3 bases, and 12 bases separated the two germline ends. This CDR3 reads CASSQDYRSRYEQYF. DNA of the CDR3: TGTGCCAGCAGCCAAGACTACAGGAGCCGCTACGAGCAGTACTTC.

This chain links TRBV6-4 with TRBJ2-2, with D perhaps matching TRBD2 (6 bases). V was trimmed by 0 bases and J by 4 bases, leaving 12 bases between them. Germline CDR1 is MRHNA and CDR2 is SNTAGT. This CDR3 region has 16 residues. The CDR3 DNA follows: TGTGCCAGCAGTGACTCGAAACTAGCTGGCACCGGGGAGCTGTTTTTT. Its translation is CASSDSKLAGTGELFF.

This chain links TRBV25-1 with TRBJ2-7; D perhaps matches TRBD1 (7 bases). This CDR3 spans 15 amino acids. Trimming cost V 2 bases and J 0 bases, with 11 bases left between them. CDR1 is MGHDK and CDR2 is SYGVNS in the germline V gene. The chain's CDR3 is CASSEIRGVSYEQYF. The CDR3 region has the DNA TGTGCCAGCAGTGAAATCAGGGGGGTCTCCTACGAGCAGTACTTC.

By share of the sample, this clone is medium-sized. Written as DNA, the CDR3 is TGTGCCAGCAGCCGGCAGGACTCTCACTACAATGAGCAGTTCTTC. It specifies CASSRQDSHYNEQFF. The J gene is TRBJ2-1, the V gene TRBV6-4; the D gene is possibly TRBD2 (5 bases). This CDR3 is built from 15 residues. Germline V gene lookup returns CDR1 MRHNA and CDR2 SNTAGT. V lost 6 bases, J lost 3 bases, and 15 bases lay in between.

The chain's CDR3 is CASSPGLAGETQYF. The CDR3 DNA is TGTGCCAGCAGCCCGGGACTAGCGGGAGAGACCCAGTACTTC. The rearrangement joins TRBV7-2 to TRBJ2-5; TRBD2 matches at 12 bases. The CDR3 contains 14 residues. The germline gives CDR1 SGHTA, CDR2 FQGNSA. V was pared by 5 bases and J by 4 bases, with 2 bases of the junction left unmatched. Based on the CDR3 plus reference TRBV7-2 and TRBJ2-5, the full variable domain is GAGVSQSPSNKVTEKGKDVELRCDPISGHTALYWYRQSLGQGLEFLIYFQGNSAPDKSGLPSDRFSAERTGGSVSTLTIQRTQQEDSAVYLCASSPGLAGETQYFGPGTRLLVL.

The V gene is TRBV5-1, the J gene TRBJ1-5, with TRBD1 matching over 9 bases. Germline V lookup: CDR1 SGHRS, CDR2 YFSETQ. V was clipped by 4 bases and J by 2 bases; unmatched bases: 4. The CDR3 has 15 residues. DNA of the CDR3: TGCGCCAGCAGCGCGGGACAGGGAGGCAATCAGCCCCAGCATTTT. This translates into CASSAGQGGNQPQHF. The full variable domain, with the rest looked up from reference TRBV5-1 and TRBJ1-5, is KAGVTQTPRYLIKTRGQQVTLSCSPISGHRSVSWYQQTPGQGLQFLFEYFSETQRNKGNFPGRFSGRQFSNSRSEMNVSTLELGDSALYLCASSAGQGGNQPQHFGDGTRLSIL.

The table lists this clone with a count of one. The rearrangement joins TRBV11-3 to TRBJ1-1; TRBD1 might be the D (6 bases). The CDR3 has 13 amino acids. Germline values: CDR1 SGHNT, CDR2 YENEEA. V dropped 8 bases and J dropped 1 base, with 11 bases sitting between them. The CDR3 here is CASGRGENTEAFF. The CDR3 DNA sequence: TGTGCCAGCGGCAGGGGAGAGAACACTGAAGCTTTCTTT.

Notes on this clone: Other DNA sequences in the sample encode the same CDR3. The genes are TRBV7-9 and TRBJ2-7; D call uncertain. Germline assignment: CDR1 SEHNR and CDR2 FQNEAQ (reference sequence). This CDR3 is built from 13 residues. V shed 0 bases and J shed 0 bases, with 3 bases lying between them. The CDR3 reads CASSLASSYEQYF. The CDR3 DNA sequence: TGTGCCAGCAGCTTAGCTAGCTCCTACGAGCAGTACTTC.

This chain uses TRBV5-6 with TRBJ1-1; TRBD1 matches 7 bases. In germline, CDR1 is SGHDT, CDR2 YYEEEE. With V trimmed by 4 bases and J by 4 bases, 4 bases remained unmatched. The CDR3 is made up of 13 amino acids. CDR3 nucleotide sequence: TGTGCCAGCAGCCGACAGGGTCGCACTGAAGCTTTCTTT. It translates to CASSRQGRTEAFF.

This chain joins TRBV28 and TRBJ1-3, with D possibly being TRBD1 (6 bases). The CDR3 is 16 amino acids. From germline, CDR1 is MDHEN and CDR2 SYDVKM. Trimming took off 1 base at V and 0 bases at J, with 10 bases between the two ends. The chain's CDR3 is CASSLSWGRSGNTIYF. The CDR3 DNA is TGTGCCAGCAGTTTATCGTGGGGGCGCTCTGGAAACACCATATATTTT.

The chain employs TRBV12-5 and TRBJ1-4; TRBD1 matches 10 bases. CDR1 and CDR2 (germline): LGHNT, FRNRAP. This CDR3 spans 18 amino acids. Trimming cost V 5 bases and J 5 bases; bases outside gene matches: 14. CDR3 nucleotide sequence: TGTGCTAGTGGTCCTCGACTCCAACCGGGACAGGGGAATGAAAAACTGTTTTTT. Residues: CASGPRLQPGQGNEKLFF.

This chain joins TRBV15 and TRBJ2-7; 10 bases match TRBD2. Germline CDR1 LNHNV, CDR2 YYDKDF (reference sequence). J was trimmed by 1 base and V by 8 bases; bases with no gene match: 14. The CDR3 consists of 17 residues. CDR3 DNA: TGTGCCACCCGGGTTAGCGGGAGGTCGGGGCTTTCCTACGAGCAGTACTTC. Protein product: CATRVSGRSGLSYEQYF.